This T cell receptor (beta chain) was captured by sequencing in a study of vaccination effects on CD4 cells after COVID-19. Study-wide background: Sampling occurred a median 72 days post second dose, range 14 to 241. Findings and limits, study-wide: The study found marked clonal contraction of infection- and vaccine-induced clones late after vaccination. In the study, convalescent patients were few, and early post-infection timepoints were absent.

Antigen-specific CD4+ T cells were expanded (with viral peptide pools) by the ViraFEST assay ahead of sequencing. Isolating CD4+ T cells followed approximately 9 days of culture. Each person got two doses of an mRNA SARS-CoV-2 vaccine, BNT162b2 or mRNA-1273. Each well held about 2 million PBMC cultured with about 9.1 ug/ml peptides and 9.5 to 10 IU/ml IL-2. As regards this clone: Antigen specificity is unknown.

Method: immunoSEQ multiplex PCR; TCRdb's copy keeps in-frame clones and lacks some. The table lists 20,000 to 25,000 clones, roughly three quarters of them singletons. The source material was CD4+ T cells from PBMCs cultured with HCoV-229E spike peptides, sampled after COVID-19 vaccination. This sequence was found in a human donor who received a COVID-19 vaccine.

In nucleotides, the CDR3 is TGTGCCAGCAGCAGCAACCTTAACACTAATGAGCAGTTCTTC. Protein sequence: CASSSNLNTNEQFF. This chain uses TRBV3-1 (or the pseudogene TRBV3-2) with TRBJ2-1, with unresolved D. The length of the CDR3 is 14 residues. Per germline, CDR1 LGHDT and CDR2 YNNKEL (reference sequence). V was pared by 5 bases and J by 7 bases, with 15 bases between.